A selection of T cell receptor beta chains follows, all from one sample in a study of cytomegalovirus exposure and HLA in healthy donors. Generated by immunoSEQ multiplex PCR, the TCRdb table keeps only in-frame clones and is missing some. The sample includes some 110,000 clones, 69% of them seen just once. Sequencing input: PBMCs. Source of these receptors: a young man in good health and CMV-seronegative. The CDR3 runs from the conserved cysteine through the conserved F or W. The D gene is left open where the match is weak. The listing skips clone size in some rows; elsewhere it reads once, few, many or a size class.

abundance | j_gene | d_gene | v_gene | CDR3nt | CDR3aa
few | TRBJ2-5 | - | TRBV6-1 | TGTGCCAGCAGCTCGGACAGAGCCCAAGAGACCCAGTACTTC | CASSSDRAQETQYF
- | TRBJ2-3 | TRBD2 | TRBV7-9 | TGTGCCAGCAGCCTGAGCGGGGGGGGTGATACGCAGTATTTT | CASSLSGGGDTQYF
- | TRBJ1-2 | - | TRBV27 | TGTGCCAGCAGCCGGGGGGGTCGGGGCTACACCTTC | CASSRGGRGYTF
few | TRBJ2-1 | TRBD2 | TRBV7-9 | TGTGCCAGCAGCTTAGAGTTGACGGGACTAGCCTACAATGAGCAGTTCTTC | CASSLELTGLAYNEQFF
- | TRBJ2-6 | - | TRBV25-1 | TGTGCCAGCCTTTCAAGGGGTCTCTCTGGGGCCAACGTCCTGACTTTC | CASLSRGLSGANVLTF
few | TRBJ1-5 | - | TRBV2 | TGTGCCAGCGCCAGAACCCTTAGCAATCAGCCCCAGCATTTT | CASARTLSNQPQHF
- | TRBJ2-3 | - | TRBV11-2 | TGTGCCAGCAGCTTAGTTGGGGGAGGTAGAACAGATACGCAGTATTTT | CASSLVGGGRTDTQYF
- | TRBJ1-1 | - | TRBV23-1 | TGCGCCAGCAGTCAATCGGCCAGGGCAATGAACACTGAAGCTTTCTTT | CASSQSARAMNTEAFF
- | TRBJ2-2 | - | TRBV7-2 | TGTGCCAGCGGCCCCTCTTTTGGGGAGCTGTTTTTT | CASGPSFGELFF
- | TRBJ1-4 | - | TRBV28 | TGTGCCAGCCGGGGGGGCAGGGCAACTAATGAAAAACTGTTTTTT | CASRGGRATNEKLFF
few | TRBJ2-1 | - | TRBV11-3 | TGTGCCAGCAGCTTGGAACAGGGAATAAGCTACAATGAGCAGTTCTTC | CASSLEQGISYNEQFF
- | TRBJ1-1 | - | TRBV6-1 | TGTGCCAGCAGCTTACAGGATTCTATTAACACTGAAGCTTTCTTT | CASSLQDSINTEAFF
- | TRBJ2-1 | TRBD2 | TRBV7-2 | TGTGCCAGCAGCTCGCTAGCGGGAGTGACAAATGAGCAGTTCTTC | CASSSLAGVTNEQFF
once | TRBJ2-7 | - | TRBV6-5 | TGTGCCAGCAGCTTTCACGACAGGGAGGACGAGCAGTACTTC | CASSFHDREDEQYF
- | TRBJ1-6 | TRBD1 | TRBV28 | TGTGCCAGCAGTTTACGACTCCCAGGGGGCACCTATAATTCACCCCTCCACTTT | CASSLRLPGGTYNSPLHF
- | TRBJ2-5 | TRBD2 | TRBV6-5 | TGTGCCAGCAGTTACTCGAGAGATAGCGGGCGGACCCAGTACTTC | CASSYSRDSGRTQYF
- | TRBJ2-1 | - | TRBV18 | TGTGCCAGCTCACCGTCCGAGACTATTAATGAGCAGTTCTTC | CASSPSETINEQFF
- | TRBJ1-1 | - | TRBV7-2 | TGTGCCAGCAGCGTCGGGGGAGCGAACACTGAAGCTTTCTTT | CASSVGGANTEAFF
- | TRBJ2-2 | TRBD2 | TRBV4-3 | TGCGCCAGCAGCCAACGCCTGGGGCTAGCGGGGAACACCGGGGAGCTGTTTTTT | CASSQRLGLAGNTGELFF
- | TRBJ1-1 | - | TRBV6-6 | TGTGCCAGCAGGCCTATTGGGCTAAACACTGAAGCTTTCTTT | CASRPIGLNTEAFF
once | TRBJ2-1 | TRBD2 | TRBV5-4 | TGTGCCAGCAGCTTAAGGCTAGCGGGAGGTGGGGATGAGCAGTTCTTC | CASSLRLAGGGDEQFF
- | TRBJ2-7 | TRBD2 | TRBV5-4 | TGTGCCAGCGGGCTTAATAGGGGAACTAGCGGGAGGTACGAGCAGTACTTC | CASGLNRGTSGRYEQYF
- | TRBJ2-1 | TRBD2 | TRBV5-1 | TGCGCCAGCAGCCCCGGGACTAGCGGGATCCTGCAGTTCTTC | CASSPGTSGILQFF
- | TRBJ1-5 | - | TRBV19 | TGTGCCAGTAGTATCAGGGAGGACCAGCCCCAGCATTTT | CASSIREDQPQHF
few | TRBJ1-1 | TRBD1 | TRBV19 | TGTGCCAGTGTCCCGGGACAGGTGAACACTGAAGCTTTCTTT | CASVPGQVNTEAFF
- | TRBJ2-6 | TRBD1 | TRBV4-2 | TGTGCCAGCAGCCCTAGACAGGGCCACAACTCTGGGGCCAACGTCCTGACTTTC | CASSPRQGHNSGANVLTF
- | TRBJ2-1 | - | TRBV5-8 | TGTGCCAGCAGCTTGGGCCTGGTACTAGCTGCCGGGGGTGAGCAGTTCTTC | CASSLGLVLAAGGEQFF
- | TRBJ1-1 | - | TRBV29-1 | TGCAGCGTTGACCGGACAGAGACTGAAGCTTTCTTT | CSVDRTETEAFF
- | TRBJ2-1 | TRBD2 | TRBV6-4 | TGTGCCAGCAGTGAAGGGACTAGCGGGGACAATGAGCAGTTCTTC | CASSEGTSGDNEQFF